This entry describes one T cell receptor beta chain. Germline loops: CDR1 GTSNPN, CDR2 SVGIG (reference sequence). Trimming cost V 2 bases and J 3 bases; bases outside gene matches: 4. CDR3 length: 14 residues. It was with 60 Vbeta and 13 Jbeta primers that the PCR ran. TCRdb keeps only in-frame clones here, not all; method: immunoSEQ multiplex PCR. This listing includes 63,000 or so clones. This sample is drawn from a study of cytomegalovirus exposure and HLA in healthy donors. The receptor was derived from a boy aged 5-17 years in good health and CMV-seronegative. Sequenced: PBMCs. The chain couples TRBV30 to TRBJ2-5, with 9 positions matching TRBD1. The CDR3 nucleotides read TGTGCCTGGAGTTTCAGACAGGGGGAAGAGACCCAGTACTTC. It translates to CAWSFRQGEETQYF. Together with reference TRBV30 and TRBJ2-5, the CDR3 gives the full variable domain: SQTIHQWPATLVQPVGSPLSLECTVEGTSNPNLYWYRQAAGRGLQLLFYSVGIGQISSEVPQNLSASRPQDRQFILSSKKLLLSDSGFYLCAWSFRQGEETQYFGPGTRLLVL.